Following are 24 T cell receptor beta chains from one sample sequenced in a study of T cell responses to AZD1222 COVID-19 vaccine. Profiled with immunoSEQ multiplex PCR; TCRdb holds only in-frame clones, not every one. The sample shows over 100,000 clones, roughly 93% of them seen only once. This specimen consisted of peripheral blood, obtained on day 0 of AZD1222 vaccination. Receptor source: an adult in good health.

In its sample, this clone was seen once. The gene calls are TRBV4-2 and TRBJ2-3; tentatively, D is TRBD1 or TRBD2 (5 bases each). V was shortened by 1 base and J by 3 bases, with 17 bases between the two germline ends. CDR1 and CDR2 from the germline V gene are LGHNA and YNFKEQ. This CDR3 spans 17 amino acids. CDR3 loop: CASSQGSVEGNTDTQYF. The CDR3 DNA reads TGTGCCAGCAGCCAAGGGAGTGTAGAGGGGAATACAGATACGCAGTATTTT.

This clone was found once. This chain links TRBV30 with TRBJ2-7; D assignment may be TRBD1 or TRBD2 (5 bases each). The CDR3 runs to 14 residues. Germline CDR1 is GTSNPN and CDR2 is SVGIG (reference sequence). Trimming removed 1 base at V and 0 bases at J, with 10 bases between. CDR3 sequence: CAWSGGTSSYEQYF. In DNA, the CDR3 is TGTGCCTGGAGTGGAGGGACCAGCTCCTACGAGCAGTACTTC. Looking up the rest from reference TRBV30 and TRBJ2-7 gives the full variable domain: SQTIHQWPATLVQPVGSPLSLECTVEGTSNPNLYWYRQAAGRGLQLLFYSVGIGQISSEVPQNLSASRPQDRQFILSSKKLLLSDSGFYLCAWSGGTSSYEQYFGPGTRLTVT.

This chain's CDR3 is CASSPQRGVREQYF. Here the CDR3 DNA reads TGTGCCAGCTCCCCGCAGAGAGGCGTTCGCGAGCAGTACTTC. J is TRBJ2-7 and V is TRBV18; D gene ambiguous. This CDR3 comprises 14 residues. V was shortened by 6 bases and J by 6 bases, with 18 bases between the two germline ends. From germline, CDR1 is KGHSH and CDR2 LQKENI.

The chain carries TRBV6-6 and TRBJ1-4; a weak D match, TRBD1 (6 bases). CDR1 is MNHNY, CDR2 SVGAGI, per germline (reference sequence). The V gene lost 6 bases and the J gene lost 8 bases, with 34 bases spanning the gap. The CDR3 contains 20 residues. CDR3 amino acids: CASSRGRSGQSISGREKLFF. CDR3 DNA: TGTGCCAGCAGCAGGGGTCGATCGGGACAATCGATCTCGGGACGGGAAAAACTGTTTTTT.

This chain connects TRBV5-4 to TRBJ1-1; unclear D gene. V was cut by 5 bases and J by 0 bases, with 11 bases left in between. CDR1 is SGHNT, CDR2 YYREEE, per germline (reference sequence). The CDR3 consists of 14 residues. The DNA for the CDR3 is TGTGCCAGCAGGAAGCAGGTTCTGAACACTGAAGCTTTCTTT. Residues: CASRKQVLNTEAFF.

This chain joins TRBV7-3 and TRBJ2-5; D is possibly TRBD1 or TRBD2 (5 bases each). Trimming left V 4 bases short and J 5 bases short, with 11 bases between. The CDR3 length is 13 residues. From germline, CDR1 is SGHTA and CDR2 FQGTGA. In DNA form, the CDR3 reads TGTGCCAGCAGCTCCTCGGGGCAGGAGACCCAGTACTTC. It codes for CASSSSGQETQYF.

The chain links TRBV4-1 to TRBJ2-1, with TRBD2 matching 11 bases. Germline CDR1 is MGHRA and CDR2 is YSYEKL. V dropped 0 bases and J dropped 0; count of bases not matched to a gene: 10. This CDR3 contains 20 residues. CDR3 in DNA: TGCGCCAGCAGCCAAGATCTCCCTAGCGGGAGGCCGAGCTCCTACAATGAGCAGTTCTTC. It codes for CASSQDLPSGRPSSYNEQFF.

The chain couples TRBV5-8 to TRBJ2-7; 12 positions agree with TRBD2. CDR3 length equals 17 residues. Losses at the gene ends were 4 bases for V and 4 bases for J; bases not matched to a gene: 12. The germline CDR1 and CDR2 sequences are SGHTS and YDEGEE. CDR3 protein: CASSPSERLAGVYEQYF. The CDR3 nucleotides read TGTGCCAGCAGCCCATCCGAAAGACTAGCGGGGGTGTACGAGCAGTACTTC.

The chain is built from TRBV7-9 and TRBJ1-2; D call uncertain. The V gene's germline CDR1 is SEHNR and CDR2 FQNEAQ (reference sequence). CDR3 size: 14 residues. V was clipped by 0 bases and J by 4 bases, with 9 bases between them. CDR3 DNA sequence: TGTGCCAGCAGCTTAGCGACCCAATTCTATGGCTACACCTTC. This codes for CASSLATQFYGYTF.

The chain couples TRBV7-3 to TRBJ1-2; D might be TRBD1 (5 bases). Trimming pared 5 bases from V and 7 bases from J, leaving 14 bases between. There are 13 residues in the CDR3. The germline V gene has CDR1 SGHTA and CDR2 FQGTGA. The CDR3 loop is CASSPGGGSGYTF. The CDR3 bases are TGTGCCAGCAGCCCCGGGGGGGGGTCTGGCTACACCTTC.

V is TRBV11-2 and J is TRBJ2-5; 9 bases line up with TRBD2. This CDR3 contains 15 residues. Germline loops: CDR1 SGHAT, CDR2 FQNNGV. V shed 5 bases, J shed 6 bases, and the junction held 10 bases outside the gene matches. This chain's CDR3 is CASSLTSGQAQTQYF. DNA of the CDR3: TGTGCCAGCAGCCTGACTAGCGGCCAAGCTCAGACCCAGTACTTC.

This sequence joins TRBV7-2 and TRBJ2-3, with D possibly TRBD2 on 5 matching bases. CDR1 is SGHTA and CDR2 is FQGNSA in the germline V gene. There are 14 residues in the CDR3. Trimming took 5 bases from V and 0 from J, leaving 9 bases between them. CDR3 protein: CASSPGSSTDTQYF. CDR3 bases: TGTGCCAGCAGCCCGGGGTCGAGCACAGATACGCAGTATTTT.

The chain employs TRBV27 and TRBJ2-1; 11 bases are a match to TRBD2. Germline V lookup: CDR1 MNHEY, CDR2 SMNVEV (reference sequence). Losses at the gene ends were 5 bases for V and 5 bases for J; bases not matched to a gene: 11. CDR3 length: 17 residues. The CDR3 spells CASSPALGTSGNNEQFF. CDR3 coding DNA: TGTGCCAGCAGTCCAGCCTTAGGGACTAGCGGCAACAATGAGCAGTTCTTC.

The CDR3 coding sequence is TGCGCCAGCAGCTTATCGGGCAGGGTGGGGGAGACCCAGTACTTC. As protein: CASSLSGRVGETQYF. The genes are TRBV5-1 and TRBJ2-5, with a possible D match to TRBD1 (5 bases). The V gene lost 2 bases and the J gene lost 5 bases, with 16 bases spanning the gap. CDR3 length: 15 residues. CDR1 and CDR2 (germline): SGHRS, YFSETQ. Complete variable domain (other parts from reference TRBV5-1 and TRBJ2-5): KAGVTQTPRYLIKTRGQQVTLSCSPISGHRSVSWYQQTPGQGLQFLFEYFSETQRNKGNFPGRFSGRQFSNSRSEMNVSTLELGDSALYLCASSLSGRVGETQYFGPGTRLLVL.

The J gene is TRBJ2-7, the V gene TRBV3-1 (or the pseudogene TRBV3-2); unclear D gene. The germline V and J ends were trimmed by 3 bases and 3 bases, with 6 bases remaining between them. The CDR3 loop spans 12 amino acids. The germline V gene encodes CDR1 LGHDT and CDR2 YNNKEL (reference sequence). Written as DNA, the CDR3 is TGTGCCAGCAGCCATGAAAACTACGAGCAGTACTTC. Protein product: CASSHENYEQYF.

This clone has just one count. The chain uses TRBV7-2 and TRBJ2-5; 8 nucleotides align to TRBD2. This CDR3 is 13 amino acids long. CDR1 and CDR2 (germline): SGHTA, FQGNSA. After removal of 5 bases from V and 7 bases from J, the junction contained 6 bases not matched to a gene. The CDR3 is CASSRLREGTQYF. The CDR3 DNA is TGTGCCAGCAGCAGACTCCGGGAGGGGACCCAGTACTTC.

Only one count was recorded for this clone. The chain couples TRBV14 to TRBJ1-1; no clear D. Germline CDR1 SGHDN, CDR2 FVKESK. V lost 3 bases and J 1 base, leaving 15 bases between the germline ends. The CDR3 has 16 residues. The DNA for the CDR3 is TGTGCCAGCAGCCAGCTTCCAGGACGGGCGAACACTGAAGCTTTCTTT. Protein product: CASSQLPGRANTEAFF.

The chain has TRBV7-8 and TRBJ2-3; 8 nucleotides line up with TRBD1. This CDR3 comprises 13 residues. The V and J ends lost 2 bases and 6 bases, in that order; junction bases with no gene match: 1. The germline gives CDR1 SGHVS, CDR2 FQNEAQ. CDR3 loop: CASSLQGADTQYF. In DNA form, the CDR3 reads TGTGCCAGCAGCTTACAGGGGGCGGATACGCAGTATTTT.

The V and J genes are TRBV11-3 and TRBJ1-6, with D maybe TRBD1 (5 bases). V lost 2 bases to trimming and J lost 4 bases, with 15 bases between them. The germline V gene has CDR1 SGHNT and CDR2 YENEEA. This CDR3 is built from 17 residues. The CDR3 nucleotides are TGTGCCAGCAGCTTACCGCCGGGACGCGATTATAATTCACCCCTCCACTTT. This sequence encodes CASSLPPGRDYNSPLHF. The full variable domain, its missing parts supplied by reference TRBV11-3 and TRBJ1-6, is EAGVVQSPRYKIIEKKQPVAFWCNPISGHNTLYWYLQNLGQGPELLIRYENEEAVDDSQLPKDRFSAERLKGVDSTLKIQPAELGDSAVYLCASSLPPGRDYNSPLHFGNGTRLTVT.

The chain recombines TRBV6-1 with TRBJ1-4, with 7 bases lining up with TRBD1. Germline V gives CDR1 MNHNS, CDR2 SASEGT. The CDR3 contains 16 residues. V dropped 4 bases and J dropped 3; count of bases not matched to a gene: 8. The CDR3 spells CASSAAKGAANEKLFF. CDR3 DNA sequence: TGTGCCAGCAGTGCCGCCAAGGGGGCAGCTAATGAAAAACTGTTTTTT.

The rearrangement joins TRBV18 to TRBJ2-1, with D uncertain. Germline V gene lookup returns CDR1 KGHSH and CDR2 LQKENI. V lost 6 bases, J lost 7 bases, and 13 bases lay in between. This CDR3 is 13 amino acids long. The DNA of the CDR3 is TGTGCCAGCTCCCCCGATGGGCGAAATGAGCAGTTCTTC. Encoded protein: CASSPDGRNEQFF.

This chain connects TRBV6-4 to TRBJ2-7; TRBD2 aligns across 7 bases. Unmatched junction bases numbered 16, after V lost 4 bases and J lost 4 bases. The length of the CDR3 is 17 residues. Germline lookup yields CDR1 MRHNA and CDR2 SNTAGT. The CDR3 sequence: CASSGTTTGLESYEQYF. DNA for the CDR3: TGTGCCAGCAGTGGAACTACAACTGGACTAGAAAGTTACGAGCAGTACTTC.

This rearrangement joins TRBV5-1 to TRBJ1-2; possible D gene TRBD1, 5 bases. The CDR3 is 14 residues long. Trimming removed 0 bases at V and 5 bases at J, with 11 bases between. The germline V gene encodes CDR1 SGHRS and CDR2 YFSETQ. CDR3 nucleotide sequence: TGCGCCAGCAGCTTGGGACTTGGGACGTATGGCTACACCTTC. Translated: CASSLGLGTYGYTF.

The V gene is TRBV5-1, the J gene TRBJ2-7; no clear D gene. V gave up 0 bases and J gave up 5 bases, with 15 bases separating them. Germline V gene sequence: CDR1 SGHRS, CDR2 YFSETQ. The CDR3 runs 15 residues. CDR3 sequence (DNA): TGCGCCAGCAGCTTGGGGCCGGGTTTTCAGAACGAGCAGTACTTC. It codes for CASSLGPGFQNEQYF.